This entry is about one TCR beta chain. Its cognate antigen is unknown. These data are taken from a study of memory CD4+ T cells and cytomegalovirus serostatus. CDR1 and CDR2 (germline): MGHRA, YSYEKL. Trimming cost V 1 base and J 4 bases; bases outside gene matches: 7. The CDR3 loop spans 15 amino acids. Study-level findings and limits: CD4+ memory repertoires contained 67 of 164 reported CMV TCRbeta sequences.

Original processing methods: After removing out-of-frame reads, around 2.2 million distinct TCRbeta sequences remained. The protocol was immunoSEQ multiplex PCR, while the TCRdb copy is restricted to in-frame clones and leaves out a portion. That table supplies the V and J calls and clone size; D and trimming were determined from the DNA. This table holds approximately 53,000 clones, under 90% found once. Single viable CD3+CD4+CD8-CD45RO+ cells were sorted as the memory CD4+ T cells. Serostatus was set by detecting CMV pp150, pp28, p38, p52 IgG. CD4+ T cells were isolated by positive magnetic selection.

This sequence originates from an adult in good health and CMV-seronegative. Source material: memory CD4+ T cells from blood. This sequence joins TRBV4-1 and TRBJ2-7, with TRBD2 matching 7 bases. CDR3 nucleotides: TGCGCCAGCAGCCAAGTTTTTACTAGCGCTTACGAGCAGTACTTC. This encodes CASSQVFTSAYEQYF.